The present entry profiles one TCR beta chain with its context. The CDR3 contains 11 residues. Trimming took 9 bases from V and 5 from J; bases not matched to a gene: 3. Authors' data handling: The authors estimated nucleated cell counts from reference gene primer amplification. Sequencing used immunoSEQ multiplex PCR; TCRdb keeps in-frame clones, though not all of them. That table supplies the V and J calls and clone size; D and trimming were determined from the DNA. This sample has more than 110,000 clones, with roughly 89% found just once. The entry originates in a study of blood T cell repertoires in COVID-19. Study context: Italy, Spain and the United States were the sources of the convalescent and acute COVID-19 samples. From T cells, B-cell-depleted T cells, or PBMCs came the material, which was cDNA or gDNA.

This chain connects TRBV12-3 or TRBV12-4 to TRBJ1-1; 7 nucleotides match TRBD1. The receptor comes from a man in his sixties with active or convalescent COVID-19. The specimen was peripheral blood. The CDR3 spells CASQGVTEAFF. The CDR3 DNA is TGTGCCAGTCAGGGGGTAACTGAAGCTTTCTTT.